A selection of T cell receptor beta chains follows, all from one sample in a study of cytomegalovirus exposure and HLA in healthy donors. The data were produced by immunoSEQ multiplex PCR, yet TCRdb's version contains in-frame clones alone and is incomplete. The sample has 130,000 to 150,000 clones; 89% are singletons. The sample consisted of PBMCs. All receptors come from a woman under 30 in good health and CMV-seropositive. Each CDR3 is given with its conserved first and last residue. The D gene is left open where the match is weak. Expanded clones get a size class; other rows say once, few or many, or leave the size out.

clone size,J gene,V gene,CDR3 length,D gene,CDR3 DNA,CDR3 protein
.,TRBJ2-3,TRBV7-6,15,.,TGTGCCAGCAGCTTACCCGCCGCGAGCACAGATACGCAGTATTTT,CASSLPAASTDTQYF
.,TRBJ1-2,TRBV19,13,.,TGTGCCAGTAGCACCGGGACTGTGTATGGCTACACCTTC,CASSTGTVYGYTF
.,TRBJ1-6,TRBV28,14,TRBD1,TGTGCCAGCAGGATGACAGGGGACGCAACACCCCTCCACTTT,CASRMTGDATPLHF
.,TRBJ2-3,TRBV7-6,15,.,TGTGCCAGCAGCCAGGGCGGCCATACCACAGATACGCAGTATTTT,CASSQGGHTTDTQYF
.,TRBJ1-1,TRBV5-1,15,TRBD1,TGCGCCAGCAGCTTGAGCGGACAGGGGGTTACTGAAGCTTTCTTT,CASSLSGQGVTEAFF
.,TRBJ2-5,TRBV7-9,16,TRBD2,TGTGCCAGCAGCGATATACTAGCGGGGGGAATGGAGACCCAGTACTTC,CASSDILAGGMETQYF
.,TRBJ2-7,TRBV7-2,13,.,TGTGCCAGCAGCTTTCTCCCCACAGAAAGTCAGTACTTC,CASSFLPTESQYF
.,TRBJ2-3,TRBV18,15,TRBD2,TGTGCCAGCCGAGCCCCCGGGGGGGCCACAGATACGCAGTATTTT,CASRAPGGATDTQYF
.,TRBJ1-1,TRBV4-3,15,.,TGCGCCAGCAGCCAAGCCCTAACGGGGAGTAAATGGGCTTTCTTT,CASSQALTGSKWAFF
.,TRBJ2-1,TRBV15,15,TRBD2,TGTGCCACCAGCCGTGGCGGGAGCTCCTACAATGAGCAGTTCTTC,CATSRGGSSYNEQFF
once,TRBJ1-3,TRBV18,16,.,TGTGCCAGCTCCCATTCTCCAGGTTCGTCCGGAAACACCATATATTTT,CASSHSPGSSGNTIYF
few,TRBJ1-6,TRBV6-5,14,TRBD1,TGTGCCAGCAGGGCCGGGACAGGTGATTCACCCCTCCACTTT,CASRAGTGDSPLHF
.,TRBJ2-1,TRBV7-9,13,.,TGTGCCAGCAGCCCACGGGGAGGCAATGAGCAGTTCTTC,CASSPRGGNEQFF
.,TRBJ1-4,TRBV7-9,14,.,TGTGCCAGCAGCTTAGATTGGCCGAATGAAAAACTGTTTTTT,CASSLDWPNEKLFF
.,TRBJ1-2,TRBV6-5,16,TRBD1,TGTGCCAGCAGTTTTCTCCCGGGACAGGGGACTGGGGGCTACACCTTC,CASSFLPGQGTGGYTF
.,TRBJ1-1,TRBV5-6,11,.,TGTGCCAGCAGTCGCACTACTGAAGCTTTCTTT,CASSRTTEAFF
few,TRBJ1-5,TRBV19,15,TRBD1,TGTGCCAGTAGTATGGGGGACAGGGCGACTCAGCCCCAGCATTTT,CASSMGDRATQPQHF
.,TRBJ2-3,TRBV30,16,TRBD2,TGTGCCTGGAGCATCTTTAGCGGGGGGGTCACAGATACGCAGTATTTT,CAWSIFSGGVTDTQYF
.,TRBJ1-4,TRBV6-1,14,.,TGTGCCAGCAGTGAAATAAGAGGGAGGCAAAAACTGTTTTTT,CASSEIRGRQKLFF
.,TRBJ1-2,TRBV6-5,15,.,TGTGCCAGCAAGAGAACCTCGGGAGAGAACTATGGCTACACCTTC,CASKRTSGENYGYTF
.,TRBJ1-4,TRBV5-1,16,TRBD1,TGCGCCAGCAGCGTAATGGAAGGGGGCGCCGGTGAAAAACTGTTTTTT,CASSVMEGGAGEKLFF
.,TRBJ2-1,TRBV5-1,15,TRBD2,TGCGCCAGCAGCTACGCTAGCGGTGCCTACAATGAGCAGTTCTTC,CASSYASGAYNEQFF